The T cell receptor beta chain described here comes from a study of blood T cell repertoires in COVID-19. The wider study: T cells, B-cell-depleted T cells, or PBMCs supplied cDNA or gDNA.

Sequenced by immunoSEQ multiplex PCR; TCRdb stores in-frame clones only, minus some. The sample lists 50,000 to 60,000 clones, about nine tenths occurring once. V was clipped by 1 base and J by 7 bases, with 13 bases between them. This CDR3 comprises 13 residues. Germline V lookup: CDR1 SQVTM, CDR2 ANQGSEA. V is TRBV29-1 and J is TRBJ1-2; D is perhaps TRBD1 (6 bases). This receptor was identified in a man aged 60 to 69 with active COVID-19. What was sequenced was peripheral blood. The CDR3 bases are TGCAGCGTTGAAGTAGCACAGGGCGGTGGCTACACCTTC. Its protein is CSVEVAQGGGYTF. Looking up the rest from reference TRBV29-1 and TRBJ1-2 gives the full variable domain: SAVISQKPSRDICQRGTSLTIQCQVDSQVTMMFWYRQQPGQSLTLIATANQGSEATYESGFVIDKFPISRPNLTFSTLTVSNMSPEDSSIYLCSVEVAQGGGYTFGSGTRLTVV.